This TCR beta chain was sequenced for a study of spatial heterogeneity in lung cancer. Whole-study context: The average count in raw reads for each unique TCR and UMI combination exceeded nine appearances.

This clonotype was observed many times. Its antigen remains unknown. A single record per CDR3 protein comes from TCRdb applying MiXCR to the 5' RACE reads. The sample includes some 7,000 distinct CDR3 sequences, about an eighth of them seen just once. V lost 0 bases and J lost 3, with 3 bases in between. The CDR3 consists of 12 residues. Germline lookup yields CDR1 ENHRY and CDR2 SYGVKD. Time point specified: sample taken at primary tumor resection. The study's findings and limits: Tumor mutation count correlated with how many alpha and beta TCRs expanded intratumorally.

The J gene is TRBJ2-7, the V gene TRBV10-3; D is undetermined. The source material was lung tumor tissue, sampled at surgery. The TCR was taken from a male donor with early-stage non-small cell lung cancer. The CDR3 is CAISESIYEQYF. The CDR3 bases are TGTGCCATCAGTGAGTCTATCTACGAGCAGTACTTC.